These 23 T cell receptor beta chains originate from one sample sequenced in a study of OX40 agonist ivuxolimab in advanced cancers. The repertoire was sequenced with immunoSEQ multiplex PCR; TCRdb's copy has only in-frame clones and lacks some. The sample carries 5,800 or so clones, around 90% recorded once. This specimen was CD4+ or CD8+ T cells sorted from blood, taken in a trial of the OX40 agonist ivuxolimab. These receptor sequences come from an adult with an advanced solid tumor such as melanoma, head and neck, liver or kidney cancer.

The V gene is TRBV2, the J gene TRBJ2-2, with D perhaps assigned TRBD1 or TRBD2 (5 bases each). The CDR3 spans 15 residues. The V gene lost 2 bases and the J gene lost 7 bases, with 14 bases spanning the gap. Germline CDR1 SNHLY, CDR2 FYNNEI. In DNA, the CDR3 is TGTGCCAGCAGTGAACTAGGGACCCACGGCGGGGAGCTGTTTTTT. Translation: CASSELGTHGGELFF.

This rearrangement joins TRBV19 to TRBJ2-1, with D possibly being TRBD1 (5 bases). CDR1 and CDR2 from the germline V gene are LNHDA and SQIVND (reference sequence). The length of the CDR3 is 16 residues. With 5 bases removed from V and 0 bases from J, the gap between germline ends came to 14 bases. CDR3 nucleotides: TGTGCCAGTAGTTTGGTGGGGCCAAGCTCCTACAATGAGCAGTTCTTC. This sequence encodes CASSLVGPSSYNEQFF.

The J gene is TRBJ1-1, the V gene TRBV19; D call uncertain. This CDR3 spans 14 amino acids. Between the trimmed V and J ends, which lost 7 bases and 0 bases, there was a span of 12 bases. The germline CDR1 and CDR2 sequences are LNHDA and SQIVND (reference sequence). Here the CDR3 DNA reads TGTGCCAGTACCCCGTCAGGAGTGAACACTGAAGCTTTCTTT. It yields the protein CASTPSGVNTEAFF.

The V call is TRBV1, the J call TRBJ2-1; no DNA check was done on the table's D call, TRBD1. TRBV1 is marked as a pseudogene. The CDR3 is 15 residues long. The CDR3 DNA sequence: TGCACCAGCGGATTCAGCGTGGGGACACGCAATGAGCAGTTCTTC. Its translation: CTSGFSVGTRNEQFF.

The V call is TRBV27, the J call TRBJ2-3; no clear D gene. Trimming pared 3 bases from V and 6 bases from J, leaving 10 bases between. CDR1 and CDR2 from the germline V gene are MNHEY and SMNVEV (reference sequence). The CDR3 extends over 13 amino acids. CDR3: CASSFYSLDTQYF. The CDR3 coding sequence is TGTGCCAGCAGTTTCTACTCTCTGGATACGCAGTATTTT.

The chain links TRBV4-1 to TRBJ2-7, with D hard to call. The CDR3 contains 14 residues. V was trimmed by 2 bases and J by 3 bases, leaving 11 bases between them. Germline V gene data show CDR1 as MGHRA and CDR2 as YSYEKL. CDR3 protein: CASSQSPNSYEQYF. As DNA, the CDR3 is TGCGCCAGCAGCCAATCTCCGAACAGCTACGAGCAGTACTTC.

The chain couples TRBV6-1 to TRBJ1-4; no clear D. The CDR3 length is 15 residues. CDR1 and CDR2 (germline): MNHNS, SASEGT. Trimming cost V 3 bases and J 5 bases, with 13 bases left between them. This CDR3 reads CASSDPGASNEKLFF. In nucleotides, the CDR3 is TGTGCCAGCAGTGACCCGGGAGCTTCGAATGAAAAACTGTTTTTT.

The V gene is TRBV19, the J gene TRBJ2-1; 9 bases align to TRBD2. Per the germline V gene, CDR1 is LNHDA and CDR2 is SQIVND (reference sequence). V lost 6 bases and J lost 6; bases outside the gene matches: 3. The CDR3 extends over 13 amino acids. The CDR3 reads CASSPTSGNEQFF. DNA of the CDR3: TGTGCCAGTAGCCCGACTAGCGGCAATGAGCAGTTCTTC. The full variable domain, with the rest looked up from reference TRBV19 and TRBJ2-1, is DGGITQSPKYLFRKEGQNVTLSCEQNLNHDAMYWYRQDPGQGLRLIYYSQIVNDFQKGDIAEGYSVSREKKESFPLTVTSAQKNPTAFYLCASSPTSGNEQFFGPGTRLTVL.

The chain carries TRBV4-1 and TRBJ2-5, with D perhaps being TRBD1 or TRBD2 (5 bases each). Trimming took 0 bases from V and 4 from J, leaving 9 bases between them. The CDR3 covers 14 residues. Germline V gives CDR1 MGHRA, CDR2 YSYEKL. The CDR3 loop reads CASSQEGEPETQYF. In DNA form, the CDR3 reads TGCGCCAGCAGCCAAGAGGGGGAACCAGAGACCCAGTACTTC.

V gene TRBV27 combines with J gene TRBJ2-7; 10 bases are a match to TRBD2. The CDR3 totals 14 residues. The ends lost 2 bases at V and 5 bases at J; junction bases unmatched: 3. Germline V gives CDR1 MNHEY, CDR2 SMNVEV (reference sequence). Here the CDR3 reads CASSLLAGDDEQYF. For the CDR3, the DNA is TGTGCCAGCAGTTTACTAGCGGGAGATGACGAGCAGTACTTC.

J is TRBJ1-2 and V is TRBV6-6; D ambiguous. This CDR3 has 11 amino acids. Germline V CDR1 and CDR2: MNHNY, SVGAGI (reference sequence). Between the trimmed V and J ends, which lost 8 bases and 6 bases, there was a span of 10 bases. CDR3 in DNA: TGTGCCAGCGTTAGGGATGATGGCTACACCTTC. Its protein is CASVRDDGYTF.

The chain links TRBV7-6 to TRBJ2-3; 7 nucleotides align to TRBD1. Germline V lookup: CDR1 SGHVS, CDR2 FNYEAQ. Germline trimming cut 4 bases from V and 0 bases from J; bases unmatched to any gene: 10. The CDR3 has 17 amino acids. In nucleotides, the CDR3 is TGTGCCAGCAGCTCCAGCCGGACAGGCACTAGCACAGATACGCAGTATTTT. Residues: CASSSSRTGTSTDTQYF.

This chain joins TRBV27 and TRBJ2-3; 8 bases align to TRBD2. Losses at the gene ends were 1 base for V and 0 bases for J; bases not matched to a gene: 3. This CDR3 is built from 16 residues. CDR1 is MNHEY, CDR2 SMNVEV, per germline (reference sequence). The CDR3 DNA sequence: TGTGCCAGCAGTTTATGGGCTAGCGGGAGCACAGATACGCAGTATTTT. It is translated as CASSLWASGSTDTQYF.

The rearrangement joins TRBV2 to TRBJ1-5, with D hard to call. The CDR3 consists of 16 residues. Germline values: CDR1 SNHLY, CDR2 FYNNEI. Trimming removed 1 base at V and 5 bases at J, with 15 bases between. The chain's CDR3 is CASSEVGVWVHQPQHF. The CDR3 nucleotides read TGTGCCAGCAGTGAAGTCGGGGTGTGGGTTCATCAGCCCCAGCATTTT.

J is TRBJ2-1 and V is TRBV27; TRBD1 is a possible D gene (5 bases). This CDR3 has 14 residues. From germline, CDR1 is MNHEY and CDR2 SMNVEV (reference sequence). V was cut by 1 base and J by 6 bases, with 10 bases left in between. Here the CDR3 DNA reads TGTGCCAGCAGTTTATTCTGGGGCCTCAATGAGCAGTTCTTC. As protein: CASSLFWGLNEQFF.

The chain has TRBV6-1 and TRBJ1-2; no clear D gene. The CDR3 covers 14 residues. Trimming removed 2 bases at V and 6 bases at J, with 13 bases between. CDR1 is MNHNS, CDR2 SASEGT, per germline. CDR3 residues: CASSEPGGGDGYTF. DNA of the CDR3: TGTGCCAGCAGTGAACCTGGAGGCGGGGATGGCTACACCTTC.

This clone appeared a single time. This chain links TRBV13 with TRBJ2-1; tentative D call: TRBD2 (6 bases). CDR1 and CDR2 from the germline V gene are PRHDT and FYEKMQ (reference sequence). CDR3 size: 15 residues. V lost 5 bases and J 4 bases, leaving 15 bases between the germline ends. CDR3 DNA sequence: TGTGCCAGCAGCGTCCAGACCCGGGGGTACAATGAGCAGTTCTTC. It encodes CASSVQTRGYNEQFF.

The CDR3 DNA follows: TGTGCCAGCAGCGGTACCTTTATTGCTGATAATGAGCAGTTCTTC. This translates into CASSGTFIADNEQFF. The rearrangement links TRBV28 to TRBJ2-1; D uncertain. The germline V gene has CDR1 MDHEN and CDR2 SYDVKM. Trimming left V 6 bases short and J 7 bases short, with 19 bases between. The CDR3 consists of 15 residues.

This chain connects TRBV5-4 to TRBJ2-7; tentative D call: TRBD1 (5 bases). V was shortened by 2 bases and J by 7 bases, with 10 bases between the two germline ends. This CDR3 is 12 amino acids long. Germline V lookup: CDR1 SGHNT, CDR2 YYREEE (reference sequence). CDR3 nucleotides: TGTGCCAGCAGCTTTAGGGGCCTTGAGCAGTACTTC. Protein sequence: CASSFRGLEQYF.

The chain couples TRBV6-5 to TRBJ2-1; 11 positions agree with TRBD2. The CDR3 has 16 amino acids. J lost 5 bases, V lost 4 bases, and 7 bases had no gene match. Germline CDR1 MNHEY, CDR2 SVGAGI. Here the CDR3 reads CASSFLAGGPDNEQFF. The CDR3 nucleotides are TGTGCCAGCAGTTTCTTAGCGGGAGGGCCCGACAATGAGCAGTTCTTC.

V usage is TRBV27 and J usage is TRBJ1-1; 9 positions match TRBD1. CDR3 size: 14 residues. Trimming at V came to 3 bases and at J to 2 bases, leaving 1 base not matched to a gene. CDR1 MNHEY and CDR2 SMNVEV come from the germline V gene (reference sequence). CDR3 sequence reads: CASSLGQGNTEAFF. CDR3 bases: TGTGCCAGCAGTTTGGGACAGGGTAACACTGAAGCTTTCTTT.

The genes are TRBV7-8 and TRBJ2-3; 13 nucleotides agree with TRBD2. The V segment lost 5 bases and the J segment 3 bases; nucleotides outside the gene matches: 14. Germline CDR1 is SGHVS and CDR2 is FQNEAQ. The length of the CDR3 is 19 residues. In DNA, the CDR3 is TGTGCCAGCAGCACAGAACTAGCGGGAGGGCCGAAGAAGACAGATACGCAGTATTTT. It yields the protein CASSTELAGGPKKTDTQYF. Together with reference TRBV7-8 and TRBJ2-3, the CDR3 gives the full variable domain: GAGVSQSPRYKVAKRGQDVALRCDPISGHVSLFWYQQALGQGPEFLTYFQNEAQLDKSGLPSDRFFAERPEGSVSTLKIQRTQQEDSAVYLCASSTELAGGPKKTDTQYFGPGTRLTVL.

Concerning this clone: Other DNA sequences from this sample encode an identical CDR3 as well. This chain links TRBV11-1 with TRBJ1-1; no definite D call. The CDR3 is 15 residues long. Trimming stripped 1 base from V and 1 base from J, with 10 bases between. CDR1 and CDR2 from the germline V gene are SGHAT and FQDESV (reference sequence). CDR3 coding DNA: TGTGCCAGCAGCTTAGTATCACGGGGGAACACTGAAGCTTTCTTT. Translating it yields CASSLVSRGNTEAFF.